This T cell receptor beta chain was found in a study of blood T cell repertoires in COVID-19. Original data processing: How many nucleated cells were present was estimated from reference gene primer amplification. Data came from immunoSEQ multiplex PCR; TCRdb stores just in-frame clones and leaves some out. Clone size and the V and J calls come from that table; the DNA yielded D and trimming. The profile shows around 250,000 clones, around 81% of them singletons. The germline V gene encodes CDR1 MNHEY and CDR2 SVGAGI. Trimming pared 6 bases from V and 2 bases from J, leaving 16 bases between. The CDR3 length is 15 residues.

The specimen was peripheral blood. The source is a man in his forties or fifties with active or convalescent COVID-19. The genes are TRBV6-5 and TRBJ1-1; D may be TRBD1 (6 bases). The CDR3 loop reads CASSYTGTINTEAFF. The CDR3 nucleotides read TGTGCCAGCAGCTATACCGGGACAATTAACACTGAAGCTTTCTTT.